The 24 T cell receptor beta chains given below trace back to one sample, sequenced in a study of blood T cell repertoires in COVID-19. Sequencing was performed with immunoSEQ multiplex PCR; in TCRdb, only in-frame clones are kept and a portion is missing. The data show 250,000 to 350,000 clones, about 90% seen once. Sequenced material: peripheral blood. The receptors were gathered from a woman aged 25 to 45 with COVID-19, enrolled during active disease.

The V and J genes are TRBV19 and TRBJ1-1; no clear D. V was cut by 5 bases and J by 3 bases, with 16 bases left in between. Germline-derived CDR1 and CDR2 are LNHDA and SQIVND (reference sequence). The CDR3 sequence is 15 residues long. DNA of the CDR3: TGTGCCAGTAGTTCCCCATACACCTTGGACACTGAAGCTTTCTTT. Its protein is CASSSPYTLDTEAFF. Combining the CDR3 with reference TRBV19 and TRBJ1-1 gives the whole variable domain DGGITQSPKYLFRKEGQNVTLSCEQNLNHDAMYWYRQDPGQGLRLIYYSQIVNDFQKGDIAEGYSVSREKKESFPLTVTSAQKNPTAFYLCASSSPYTLDTEAFFGQGTRLTVV.

This chain joins TRBV5-4 and TRBJ1-3, with 12 bases aligning to TRBD1. V was pared by 4 bases and J by 4 bases, with 6 bases of the junction left unmatched. The CDR3 is 16 amino acids. CDR1 and CDR2 (germline): SGHNT, YYREEE (reference sequence). CDR3 DNA: TGTGCCAGCAGCCGAGGGACAGGGGGCGACGGAAACACCATATATTTT. It yields the protein CASSRGTGGDGNTIYF. Based on the CDR3 plus reference TRBV5-4 and TRBJ1-3, the full variable domain is ETGVTQSPTHLIKTRGQQVTLRCSSQSGHNTVSWYQQALGQGPQFIFQYYREEENGRGNFPPRFSGLQFPNYSSELNVNALELDDSALYLCASSRGTGGDGNTIYFGEGSWLTVV.

A single count supports this clone. This chain links TRBV19 with TRBJ1-4, with D hard to call. The CDR3 is made up of 13 amino acids. Germline V gene lookup returns CDR1 LNHDA and CDR2 SQIVND (reference sequence). Deletions cut 3 bases from V and 8 bases from J, with 10 bases between. CDR3 loop: CASSMLQEEKLFF. As DNA, the CDR3 is TGTGCCAGTAGTATGCTGCAGGAAGAAAAACTGTTTTTT.

V is TRBV30 and J is TRBJ1-1, with 9 bases matching TRBD1. The CDR3 consists of 15 residues. Unmatched junction bases numbered 9, after V lost 2 bases and J lost 5 bases. Germline V lookup: CDR1 GTSNPN, CDR2 SVGIG (reference sequence). CDR3 sequence: CAWSNPDRGGTEAFF. The CDR3 bases are TGTGCCTGGAGTAACCCGGACAGGGGTGGAACTGAAGCTTTCTTT.

In its sample, this clone was seen a few times. Other DNA sequences within the sample encode an identical CDR3. The rearrangement links TRBV27 to TRBJ2-7; TRBD2 might be the D (6 bases). Germline V lookup: CDR1 MNHEY, CDR2 SMNVEV (reference sequence). The CDR3 is made up of 13 amino acids. V lost 5 bases to trimming and J lost 6 bases, with 14 bases between them. The CDR3 loop reads CASSRLGTREQYF. The CDR3 nucleotides read TGTGCCAGCAGTCGACTAGGGACCCGCGAGCAGTACTTC.

The chain combines TRBV4-2 with TRBJ1-1; 9 bases are a match to TRBD1. J was trimmed by 0 bases and V by 0 bases; bases with no gene match: 8. Germline values: CDR1 LGHNA, CDR2 YNFKEQ. The CDR3 is made up of 18 amino acids. The CDR3 nucleotides read TGTGCCAGCAGCCAAGATGCGGAGACAGGGGGTTTGAACACTGAAGCTTTCTTT. It is translated as CASSQDAETGGLNTEAFF.

The V and J genes are TRBV28 and TRBJ2-7, with D maybe TRBD2 (6 bases). This CDR3 comprises 14 residues. Per germline, CDR1 MDHEN and CDR2 SYDVKM. With 10 bases removed from V and 0 bases from J, the gap between germline ends came to 16 bases. The CDR3 region has the DNA TGTGCCACCCGGCGGGACCGGAGCTCCTACGAGCAGTACTTC. This sequence encodes CATRRDRSSYEQYF. The full variable domain, its missing parts supplied by reference TRBV28 and TRBJ2-7, is DVKVTQSSRYLVKRTGEKVFLECVQDMDHENMFWYRQDPGLGLRLIYFSYDVKMKEKGDIPEGYSVSREKKERFSLILESASTNQTSMYLCATRRDRSSYEQYFGPGTRLTVT.

The rearrangement links TRBV6-5 to TRBJ2-5; possible D gene TRBD2, 5 bases. V gave up 4 bases and J gave up 2 bases, with 14 bases separating them. The V gene's germline CDR1 is MNHEY and CDR2 SVGAGI. The CDR3 contains 15 residues. In nucleotides, the CDR3 is TGTGCCAGCAGTTCTCATCTAGCCATACAAGAGACCCAGTACTTC. It specifies CASSSHLAIQETQYF.

This clone has only a few counts. V gene TRBV28 combines with J gene TRBJ2-3, with 8 bases lining up with TRBD2. The CDR3 contains 15 residues. V trimming: 7 bases; J trimming: 0 bases; junction bases outside the gene matches: 6. Germline V lookup: CDR1 MDHEN, CDR2 SYDVKM. CDR3 sequence reads: CASTRSGSSTDTQYF. For the CDR3, the DNA is TGTGCCAGCACCCGAAGCGGGAGTAGCACAGATACGCAGTATTTT.

The chain recombines TRBV11-2 with TRBJ1-5, with D possibly being TRBD1 (5 bases). V shed 5 bases and J shed 1 base, with 12 bases lying between them. From germline, CDR1 is SGHAT and CDR2 FQNNGV. The CDR3 totals 15 residues. The CDR3 region is CASSPGGASNQPQHF. The CDR3 nucleotides read TGTGCCAGCAGCCCGGGAGGGGCCAGCAATCAGCCCCAGCATTTT.

The chain recombines TRBV19 with TRBJ2-1; 12 bases match TRBD2. Germline V lookup: CDR1 LNHDA, CDR2 SQIVND (reference sequence). V dropped 4 bases and J dropped 9; count of bases not matched to a gene: 7. This CDR3 region has 15 residues. The CDR3 region is CASSRRLAGAGEQFF. Written as DNA, the CDR3 is TGTGCCAGTAGTAGACGACTAGCGGGAGCTGGTGAGCAGTTCTTC.

The chain carries TRBV7-9 and TRBJ1-1, with D unresolved. Germline-derived CDR1 and CDR2 are SEHNR and FQNEAQ (reference sequence). The CDR3 has 15 amino acids. Trimming removed 5 bases at V and 0 bases at J, with 13 bases between. The CDR3 spells CASSVDTGLNTEAFF. CDR3 bases: TGTGCCAGCAGCGTCGACACCGGATTGAACACTGAAGCTTTCTTT.

The V and J genes are TRBV3-1 (or the pseudogene TRBV3-2) and TRBJ2-1; possibly TRBD2 for D (7 bases). CDR3 size: 15 residues. Trimming stripped 0 bases from V and 10 bases from J, with 16 bases between. Germline assignment: CDR1 LGHDT and CDR2 YNNKEL (reference sequence). CDR3 nucleotides: TGTGCCAGCAGCCAAGACCCTAGGGGGGGATGGGAGCAGTTCTTC. Its protein is CASSQDPRGGWEQFF.

This clone has just a few counts. The genes are TRBV2 and TRBJ1-6; D is undetermined. Per the germline V gene, CDR1 is SNHLY and CDR2 is FYNNEI. The CDR3 spans 17 residues. V lost 3 bases and J lost 0, with 12 bases in between. CDR3 loop: CASSDSRYSSYNSPLHF. In DNA form, the CDR3 reads TGTGCCAGCAGTGACTCACGATATAGCTCCTATAATTCACCCCTCCACTTT.

V is TRBV29-1 and J is TRBJ1-4; 7 positions match TRBD1. There are 15 residues in the CDR3. Trimming at V came to 1 base and at J to 4 bases, leaving 6 bases not matched to a gene. The germline V gene encodes CDR1 SQVTM and CDR2 ANQGSEA. CDR3 sequence reads: CSVEGGRGDNEKLFF. As DNA, the CDR3 is TGCAGCGTTGAAGGTGGCAGGGGGGATAATGAAAAACTGTTTTTT.

The chain links TRBV30 to TRBJ1-4, with 7 bases lining up with TRBD1. V shed 0 bases and J 6 bases; nucleotides not matched to a gene: 7. CDR1 is GTSNPN, CDR2 SVGIG, per germline (reference sequence). The CDR3 extends over 15 amino acids. CDR3 sequence (DNA): TGTGCCTGGAGTGTAGGACAGGTCAACGATGAAAAACTGTTTTTT. This translates into CAWSVGQVNDEKLFF.

This clone appeared a single time. The genes are TRBV20-1 and TRBJ2-7; no clear D. Germline V gene sequence: CDR1 DFQATT, CDR2 SNEGSKA (reference sequence). V shed 5 bases and J shed 12 bases, with 11 bases lying between them. This CDR3 has 9 residues. The CDR3 DNA reads as TGCAGTGCTCACCCAGCGCCGTACTTC. It codes for CSAHPAPYF.

Details on this clone: The junction differs from germline at one of its ends, possibly a read error. V and J are TRBV28 and TRBJ2-2, with 10 bases lining up with TRBD2. Germline V gene sequence: CDR1 MDHEN, CDR2 SYDVKM. The CDR3 is 16 amino acids. CDR3 coding DNA: TGTGCCAGCACTTTAGGAGCGGGAGGGAATGCCGGGGAGCTGTTTTTT. Protein sequence: CASTLGAGGNAGELFF.

This clone was seen once. This chain uses TRBV5-1 with TRBJ1-2; a weak D match, TRBD1 (6 bases). The CDR3 runs to 16 residues. Deletions cut 1 base from V and 3 bases from J, with 16 bases between. Per the germline V gene, CDR1 is SGHRS and CDR2 is YFSETQ. CDR3 sequence: CASSLTSGVRDYGYTF. The CDR3 DNA follows: TGCGCCAGCAGCTTGACTTCAGGGGTCAGGGACTATGGCTACACCTTC.

The J gene is TRBJ2-7, the V gene TRBV2; no reliable D call. The CDR3 totals 15 residues. V dropped 0 bases and J dropped 4 bases, with 13 bases sitting between them. Per the germline V gene, CDR1 is SNHLY and CDR2 is FYNNEI. CDR3 sequence (DNA): TGTGCCAGCAGTGAAGCGTACTACACCAATTACGAGCAGTACTTC. This codes for CASSEAYYTNYEQYF.

This clone was counted once. The J gene is TRBJ1-1, the V gene TRBV19, with 7 bases matching TRBD1. V shed 3 bases, J shed 1 base, and the junction held 11 bases outside the gene matches. This CDR3 contains 17 residues. The germline V gene has CDR1 LNHDA and CDR2 SQIVND (reference sequence). CDR3 sequence: CASSMTAGGMWNTEAFF. CDR3 sequence (DNA): TGTGCCAGTAGTATGACGGCAGGGGGGATGTGGAACACTGAAGCTTTCTTT.

This clone was found a few times. The J gene is TRBJ1-6, the V gene TRBV5-1; 11 nucleotides align to TRBD1. CDR1 and CDR2 from the germline V gene are SGHRS and YFSETQ. The ends lost 3 bases at V and 1 base at J; junction bases unmatched: 18. This CDR3 has 22 amino acids. This CDR3 is CASSYGLLGQGAGSSYNSPLHF. CDR3 DNA: TGCGCCAGCAGCTATGGACTTCTTGGACAGGGGGCTGGATCGTCCTATAATTCACCCCTCCACTTT.

V and J are TRBV6-1 and TRBJ1-5, with TRBD1 as a possible D gene (6 bases). CDR1 and CDR2 (germline): MNHNS, SASEGT. This CDR3 region has 15 residues. V was pared by 3 bases and J by 0 bases, with 9 bases between. The CDR3 sequence is CASSDGTFSNQPQHF. In nucleotides, the CDR3 is TGTGCCAGCAGTGACGGGACATTTAGCAATCAGCCCCAGCATTTT.

The chain links TRBV6-6 to TRBJ2-5; D is perhaps TRBD1 (6 bases). This CDR3 comprises 15 residues. V lost 5 bases and J 0 bases, leaving 13 bases between the germline ends. Germline CDR1 and CDR2: MNHNY and SVGAGI (reference sequence). The CDR3 nucleotides are TGTGCCAGCAGTAAGATACGGGACAACCAAGAGACCCAGTACTTC. Its protein product is CASSKIRDNQETQYF.